This TCR beta chain was captured in a study of T cell responses to AZD1222 COVID-19 vaccine listed by TCRdb under 2021. About the study as a whole: AZD1222 recipients whose second dose came at about 4 weeks and those whose second dose came at about 12 weeks were combined into one group, since spike-specific TCR depth and breadth did not differ between the two schedules. Trial participants were enrolled into age subgroups of 18-55, 56-69 and 70-plus years, which contained 148, 28 and 57 TCR-sequenced participants, respectively. A total of 230 to 250 trial participants underwent TCR sequencing, of whom about 210 had received two doses of AZD1222 and roughly 26 had received two doses of the MenACWY control vaccine. General findings and caveats noted by the study authors: The 56-69-year group was small, and its depth increase did not reach significance, likely because of low power. Most participants were white British and females outnumbered males, and the authors suggested that clonal diversity may have been underestimated. Vaccine-associated CD4 TCRs spanned the whole spike protein, with dominant responses in regions 160-218 and 743-854. Spike-specific TCR breadth and depth rose significantly after two AZD1222 doses compared with day 0 and with MenACWY recipients. Reportedly, almost half of the unique spike-specific TCRs recognized epitopes lying outside the regions that are mutated in the B.1.351 and B.1.1.7 variants. Conclusions about previously exposed vaccinees are limited because only six or seven AZD1222 recipients were SARS-CoV-2 seropositive at baseline. Because no samples from the day 14 peak response were available, repertoires could be characterized only after the peak T cell response.

The CDR3 numbers 12 residues from cysteine through phenylalanine. Just CDR3 DNA is preserved here, 36 bases in frame from base 1. Reading the germline V gene gives CDR1 SQVTM and CDR2 ANQGSEA. V is shortened by 3 bases, J by 14 bases, and the region joining them spans 19 bases. As concerns this clone: Its antigen is not yet known. No base qualities exist here, and no much larger clone lies one base off it.

The CDR3 regions of human TCRbeta chains were analyzed by immunosequencing. As for the original processing: TCRs in the repertoires were matched against a reference library of SARS-CoV-2-specific TCRs that had been generated with the MIRA antigen-specificity platform. Breadth was defined as the fraction of unique TCRs that were SARS-CoV-2-associated. Depth was defined as the fraction of total T cells that were SARS-CoV-2-associated. Using the MIRA data, every spike-specific TCR was mapped to the spike region that the TCR reacted to and assigned to either a CD4 or a CD8 class. Log10-transformed breadth and depth values were compared by one-way ANOVA with Sidak's multiple comparisons tests. TCRdb's version of the immuneACCESS table is confined to in-frame rearrangements and falls short of the full clone set. An unresolved V gene accounts for under half of the shortfall where checked; the remainder is of unknown origin. V, J and clone size were drawn from that table, and D and trimming were deduced from the DNA. In this sample the table shows more than 95,000 clones, around 89% of which occur a single time. The biggest ten clones account for around 19% of the sample.

The sample's time point label, decoded: baseline before first vaccination. Samples from vaccinated people were obtained from the UK trials COV001 and COV002, which included a single-blind randomized controlled phase 2/3 trial of AZD1222 (ChAdOx1 nCoV-19) in healthy adults. Trial participant PBMC samples were collected at day 0 and day 28 after the second dose for TCRbeta chain sequencing. Recombination joined TRBV29-1 with TRBJ1-1, with TRBD1 perhaps the D gene, on 5 matching bases. Sequenced here: peripheral blood, sampled on day 0 of AZD1222 vaccination. This TCR was recovered from an adult in good health. The encoded CDR3 is CSVDLEALRGFF. The nucleotides read TGCAGCGTTGATCTGGAGGCCCTCCGGGGCTTCTTT.